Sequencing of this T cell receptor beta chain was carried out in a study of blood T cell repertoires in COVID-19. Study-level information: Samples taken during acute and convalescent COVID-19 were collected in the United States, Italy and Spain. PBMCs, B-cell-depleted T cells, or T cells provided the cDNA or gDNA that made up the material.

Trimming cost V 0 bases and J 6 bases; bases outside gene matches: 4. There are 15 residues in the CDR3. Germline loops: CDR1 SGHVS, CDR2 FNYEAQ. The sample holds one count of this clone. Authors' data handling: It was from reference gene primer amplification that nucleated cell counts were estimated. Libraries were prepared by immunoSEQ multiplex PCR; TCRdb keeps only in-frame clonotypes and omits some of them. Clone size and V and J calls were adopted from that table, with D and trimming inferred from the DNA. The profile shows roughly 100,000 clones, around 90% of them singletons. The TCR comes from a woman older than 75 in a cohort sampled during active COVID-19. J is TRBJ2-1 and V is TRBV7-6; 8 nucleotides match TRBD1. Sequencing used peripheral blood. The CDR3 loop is CASSLAQGAGNEQFF. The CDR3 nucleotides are TGTGCCAGCAGCTTAGCGCAGGGGGCGGGCAATGAGCAGTTCTTC.